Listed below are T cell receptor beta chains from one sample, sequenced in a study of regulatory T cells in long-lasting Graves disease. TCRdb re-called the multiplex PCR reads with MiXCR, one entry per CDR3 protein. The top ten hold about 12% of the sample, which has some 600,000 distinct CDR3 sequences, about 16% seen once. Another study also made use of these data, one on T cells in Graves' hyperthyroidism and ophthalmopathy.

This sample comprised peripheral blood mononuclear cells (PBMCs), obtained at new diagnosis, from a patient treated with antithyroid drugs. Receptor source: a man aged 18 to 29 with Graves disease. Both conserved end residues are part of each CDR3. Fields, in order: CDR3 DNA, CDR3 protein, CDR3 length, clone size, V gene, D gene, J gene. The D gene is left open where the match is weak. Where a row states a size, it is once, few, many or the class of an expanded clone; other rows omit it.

CDR3 DNA: TGTGCCAGCAGCCAAAGAGGCAGTATCAATGAGCAGTTCTTC
CDR3 protein: CASSQRGSINEQFF
CDR3 length: 14
clone size: many
V gene: TRBV3-1
D gene: -
J gene: TRBJ2-1

CDR3 DNA: TGCAGTGCTAGGGGCAGGGGGCCGGATCAGCCCCAGCATTTT
CDR3 protein: CSARGRGPDQPQHF
CDR3 length: 14
clone size: -
V gene: TRBV20-1
D gene: TRBD1
J gene: TRBJ1-5

CDR3 DNA: TGTGCCAGCAGCCAAGCTTCCTTCTACGAGCAGTACTTC
CDR3 protein: CASSQASFYEQYF
CDR3 length: 13
clone size: many
V gene: TRBV3-1
D gene: -
J gene: TRBJ2-7

CDR3 DNA: TGCAGCGGTGGGACAGGGGGGCCTCTAGGATACGAGCAGTACTTC
CDR3 protein: CSGGTGGPLGYEQYF
CDR3 length: 15
clone size: -
V gene: TRBV29-1
D gene: TRBD1
J gene: TRBJ2-7

CDR3 DNA: TGTGCCAGCAGCTTAGCCACTAGCGGGAATTGGTACGAGCAGTACTTC
CDR3 protein: CASSLATSGNWYEQYF
CDR3 length: 16
clone size: many
V gene: TRBV11-2
D gene: TRBD2
J gene: TRBJ2-7

CDR3 DNA: TGTGCCAGCAGCGTCGACAGACTTAGTTTTTCACCCCTCCACTTT
CDR3 protein: CASSVDRLSFSPLHF
CDR3 length: 15
clone size: few
V gene: TRBV11-2
D gene: -
J gene: TRBJ1-6

CDR3 DNA: TGCAGTGCTAGTCTAAGCTCCGTGGGAGAGCAGTACTTC
CDR3 protein: CSASLSSVGEQYF
CDR3 length: 13
clone size: few
V gene: TRBV20-1
D gene: -
J gene: TRBJ2-7

CDR3 DNA: TGTGCCAGCACTCAGGGGGTGGGGACCCAGTACTTC
CDR3 protein: CASTQGVGTQYF
CDR3 length: 12
clone size: many
V gene: TRBV12-3/TRBV12-4
D gene: TRBD1
J gene: TRBJ2-5

CDR3 DNA: TGTGCCAGCAGCTTAGCTGCGCTCTACAATGAGCAGTTCTTC
CDR3 protein: CASSLAALYNEQFF
CDR3 length: 14
clone size: many
V gene: TRBV7-9
D gene: -
J gene: TRBJ2-1

CDR3 DNA: TGTGCCTGGACGACAGGGACCGGGGAAAAACTGTTTTTT
CDR3 protein: CAWTTGTGEKLFF
CDR3 length: 13
clone size: many
V gene: TRBV30
D gene: TRBD1
J gene: TRBJ1-4

CDR3 DNA: TGCGCCAGTAGAAGTCAGACAGGGGATGGCTACACCTTC
CDR3 protein: CASRSQTGDGYTF
CDR3 length: 13
clone size: -
V gene: TRBV5-1
D gene: TRBD1
J gene: TRBJ1-2

CDR3 DNA: TGTGCCAGCAGTTTAAGTCCTATTTCCTACGAGCAGTACTTC
CDR3 protein: CASSLSPISYEQYF
CDR3 length: 14
clone size: many
V gene: TRBV28
D gene: -
J gene: TRBJ2-7

CDR3 DNA: TGTGCCATCAGTGGTCGATCGGGACTAGCGGGAGGGGACACAGATACGCAGTATTTT
CDR3 protein: CAISGRSGLAGGDTDTQYF
CDR3 length: 19
clone size: many
V gene: TRBV10-3
D gene: TRBD2
J gene: TRBJ2-3

CDR3 DNA: TGCAGCGCTCGAGAGGGGGCAGGGGAGACCCAGTACTTC
CDR3 protein: CSAREGAGETQYF
CDR3 length: 13
clone size: few
V gene: TRBV29-1
D gene: TRBD1
J gene: TRBJ2-5

CDR3 DNA: TGTGCCAGCAGTTGGTACAGGGGGTTGTACGAGCAGTACTTC
CDR3 protein: CASSWYRGLYEQYF
CDR3 length: 14
clone size: many
V gene: TRBV28
D gene: TRBD1
J gene: TRBJ2-7

CDR3 DNA: TGTGCCAGCAGCCTCGCAGCGGGAGGGGCCGAGGGCGCCGGCTCCTACGAGCAGTACTTC
CDR3 protein: CASSLAAGGAEGAGSYEQYF
CDR3 length: 20
clone size: -
V gene: TRBV3-1
D gene: TRBD2
J gene: TRBJ2-7

CDR3 DNA: TGTGCCAGCAGCCAGGGGACTAGCGGGTTTCATTACGAGCAGTACTTC
CDR3 protein: CASSQGTSGFHYEQYF
CDR3 length: 16
clone size: many
V gene: TRBV3-1
D gene: TRBD2
J gene: TRBJ2-7

CDR3 DNA: TGTGCCACCATGGGGGGGGACTACTCCTACAATGAGCAGTTCTTC
CDR3 protein: CATMGGDYSYNEQFF
CDR3 length: 15
clone size: -
V gene: TRBV15
D gene: TRBD2
J gene: TRBJ2-1

CDR3 DNA: TGTGCCAGGATTCCCGTCCCCCTGCCCCAGCATTTT
CDR3 protein: CARIPVPLPQHF
CDR3 length: 12
clone size: many
V gene: TRBV27
D gene: -
J gene: TRBJ1-5

CDR3 DNA: TGCGCCAGCCGGGGGCACAATGAGCAGTTCTTC
CDR3 protein: CASRGHNEQFF
CDR3 length: 11
clone size: few
V gene: TRBV5-1
D gene: -
J gene: TRBJ2-1

CDR3 DNA: TGTGCCAGCAGCCCCCTCATATCGGCGGTCACAGATACGCAGTATTTT
CDR3 protein: CASSPLISAVTDTQYF
CDR3 length: 16
clone size: few
V gene: TRBV7-8
D gene: -
J gene: TRBJ2-3

CDR3 DNA: TGCAGCGTGCCCCGGTCCACCCTGGAGACCCAGTACTTC
CDR3 protein: CSVPRSTLETQYF
CDR3 length: 13
clone size: -
V gene: TRBV29-1
D gene: -
J gene: TRBJ2-5

CDR3 DNA: TGCGCCTGCAGCCTTGGACTAGCCTCCGAGCAGTACTTC
CDR3 protein: CACSLGLASEQYF
CDR3 length: 13
clone size: few
V gene: TRBV5-1
D gene: TRBD2
J gene: TRBJ2-7

CDR3 DNA: TGTGCCAGCAGCCAAGCGGGAGAAGGATGGGAGCAGTACTTC
CDR3 protein: CASSQAGEGWEQYF
CDR3 length: 14
clone size: many
V gene: TRBV3-1
D gene: -
J gene: TRBJ2-7

CDR3 DNA: TGTGCCAGCAGTCCTGGGTCCGAAGAGACCCAGTACTTC
CDR3 protein: CASSPGSEETQYF
CDR3 length: 13
clone size: many
V gene: TRBV28
D gene: -
J gene: TRBJ2-5

CDR3 DNA: TGCAGCGTTGTTGGTGGAGGGGACCGGGAGACCCAGTACTTC
CDR3 protein: CSVVGGGDRETQYF
CDR3 length: 14
clone size: few
V gene: TRBV29-1
D gene: -
J gene: TRBJ2-5

CDR3 DNA: TGTGCCAGCAGTTTTACTAGCGCCTCCTACGAGCAGTACTTC
CDR3 protein: CASSFTSASYEQYF
CDR3 length: 14
clone size: -
V gene: TRBV12-3/TRBV12-4
D gene: TRBD2
J gene: TRBJ2-7

CDR3 DNA: TGTGCCAGCAGTTTAGGGATGAACAGGGGAGCGGTGAACAATGAGCAGTTCTTC
CDR3 protein: CASSLGMNRGAVNNEQFF
CDR3 length: 18
clone size: few
V gene: TRBV28
D gene: TRBD1
J gene: TRBJ2-1

CDR3 DNA: TGTGCCAGCAGCTCTCCCGGTCGGCGGCTAGCGGGAGAAGTGGGGACCGGGGAGCTGTTTTTT
CDR3 protein: CASSSPGRRLAGEVGTGELFF
CDR3 length: 21
clone size: few
V gene: TRBV11-1
D gene: TRBD2
J gene: TRBJ2-2

CDR3 DNA: TGCAGCGTTCGGCGGCCAGCTGAAGCTTTCTTT
CDR3 protein: CSVRRPAEAFF
CDR3 length: 11
clone size: many
V gene: TRBV29-1
D gene: -
J gene: TRBJ1-1

CDR3 DNA: TGCGCCAGCGCACCGACTAGTTACAATGAGCAGTTCTTC
CDR3 protein: CASAPTSYNEQFF
CDR3 length: 13
clone size: -
V gene: TRBV5-1
D gene: -
J gene: TRBJ2-1

CDR3 DNA: TGTGCCAGCAAGGATTTCAGGTCCCCGAACACTGAAGCTTTCTTT
CDR3 protein: CASKDFRSPNTEAFF
CDR3 length: 15
clone size: many
V gene: TRBV7-9
D gene: -
J gene: TRBJ1-1

CDR3 DNA: TGCGCCAGCAGCTTGCCGGCGGGAGGAGGGGCAGATACGCAGTATTTT
CDR3 protein: CASSLPAGGGADTQYF
CDR3 length: 16
clone size: -
V gene: TRBV5-1
D gene: TRBD2
J gene: TRBJ2-3

CDR3 DNA: TGCAGTGCTAGACAATTAGCGGGCCGCACAGATACGCAGTATTTT
CDR3 protein: CSARQLAGRTDTQYF
CDR3 length: 15
clone size: many
V gene: TRBV20-1
D gene: TRBD2
J gene: TRBJ2-3

CDR3 DNA: TGCAGTGCTAGACAGGGGGTTACAATGAAGCAGTTCTTC
CDR3 protein: CSARQGVTMKQFF
CDR3 length: 13
clone size: many
V gene: TRBV20-1
D gene: TRBD1
J gene: TRBJ2-1

CDR3 DNA: TGTGCCAGCAGTTTAAAGCCGCCGGGACAGGGGAGCGCCTACGAGCAGTACTTC
CDR3 protein: CASSLKPPGQGSAYEQYF
CDR3 length: 18
clone size: many
V gene: TRBV27
D gene: TRBD1
J gene: TRBJ2-7

CDR3 DNA: TGTGCCAGCAGTTTGACGGGACAGAGGAACACTGAAGCTTTCTTT
CDR3 protein: CASSLTGQRNTEAFF
CDR3 length: 15
clone size: many
V gene: TRBV27
D gene: TRBD1
J gene: TRBJ1-1

CDR3 DNA: TGTGCCAGCAGCTTACAGCCGGGGAGCCAAGAGACCCAGTACTTC
CDR3 protein: CASSLQPGSQETQYF
CDR3 length: 15
clone size: few
V gene: TRBV9
D gene: -
J gene: TRBJ2-5

CDR3 DNA: TGTGCCAGCAGTTTATTTGAGAACACCGGGGAGCTGTTTTTT
CDR3 protein: CASSLFENTGELFF
CDR3 length: 14
clone size: many
V gene: TRBV12-3/TRBV12-4
D gene: -
J gene: TRBJ2-2

CDR3 DNA: TGTGCCAGCAGTTTAGAGGTCGCTAGCGGTTACACCGGGGAGCTGTTTTTT
CDR3 protein: CASSLEVASGYTGELFF
CDR3 length: 17
clone size: few
V gene: TRBV28
D gene: TRBD2
J gene: TRBJ2-2

CDR3 DNA: TGTGCCAGCACGCCGGGGGCAGGCTACACCTTC
CDR3 protein: CASTPGAGYTF
CDR3 length: 11
clone size: -
V gene: TRBV7-9
D gene: -
J gene: TRBJ1-2

CDR3 DNA: TGTGCCTGGAGTGTCCAGGCCGGGCCCCAGCATTTT
CDR3 protein: CAWSVQAGPQHF
CDR3 length: 12
clone size: many
V gene: TRBV30
D gene: -
J gene: TRBJ1-5

CDR3 DNA: TGCGCCAGCAGCTCCGGGACTAGCAATTACAATGAGCAGTTCTTC
CDR3 protein: CASSSGTSNYNEQFF
CDR3 length: 15
clone size: -
V gene: TRBV5-1
D gene: TRBD2
J gene: TRBJ2-1

CDR3 DNA: TGCGCCAGCAGCCAAGGGGGGTACCGGACGACCAGCTCCTACGAGCAGTACTTC
CDR3 protein: CASSQGGYRTTSSYEQYF
CDR3 length: 18
clone size: -
V gene: TRBV4-1
D gene: -
J gene: TRBJ2-7

CDR3 DNA: TGTGCCAGCAGCTTGAGCTGGGGTAGACAAACCTTAAGGGATAGGGATTCACCCCTCCACTTT
CDR3 protein: CASSLSWGRQTLRDRDSPLHF
CDR3 length: 21
clone size: once
V gene: TRBV7-9
D gene: -
J gene: TRBJ1-6

CDR3 DNA: TGCAGTGCCCCCGGGACTAGAGCGGCTGAGCAGTTCTTC
CDR3 protein: CSAPGTRAAEQFF
CDR3 length: 13
clone size: many
V gene: TRBV20-1
D gene: TRBD2
J gene: TRBJ2-1

CDR3 DNA: TGTGCCAGCAGCCAAAGGGGAAGTGAGCAGTTCTTC
CDR3 protein: CASSQRGSEQFF
CDR3 length: 12
clone size: few
V gene: TRBV3-1
D gene: -
J gene: TRBJ2-1

CDR3 DNA: TGCAGTGCGTCGACCTACAGGGGGCGCACAGATACGCAGTATTTT
CDR3 protein: CSASTYRGRTDTQYF
CDR3 length: 15
clone size: many
V gene: TRBV20-1
D gene: TRBD1
J gene: TRBJ2-3

CDR3 DNA: TGTGCCAGCTCATCCACTACATTTGCGCTCGGCACAGATACGCAGTATTTT
CDR3 protein: CASSSTTFALGTDTQYF
CDR3 length: 17
clone size: -
V gene: TRBV18
D gene: -
J gene: TRBJ2-3

CDR3 DNA: TGTGCCAGCAGTTTAAGAGGCGGGCCCCCGGGCACAGATACGCAGTATTTT
CDR3 protein: CASSLRGGPPGTDTQYF
CDR3 length: 17
clone size: many
V gene: TRBV28
D gene: -
J gene: TRBJ2-3